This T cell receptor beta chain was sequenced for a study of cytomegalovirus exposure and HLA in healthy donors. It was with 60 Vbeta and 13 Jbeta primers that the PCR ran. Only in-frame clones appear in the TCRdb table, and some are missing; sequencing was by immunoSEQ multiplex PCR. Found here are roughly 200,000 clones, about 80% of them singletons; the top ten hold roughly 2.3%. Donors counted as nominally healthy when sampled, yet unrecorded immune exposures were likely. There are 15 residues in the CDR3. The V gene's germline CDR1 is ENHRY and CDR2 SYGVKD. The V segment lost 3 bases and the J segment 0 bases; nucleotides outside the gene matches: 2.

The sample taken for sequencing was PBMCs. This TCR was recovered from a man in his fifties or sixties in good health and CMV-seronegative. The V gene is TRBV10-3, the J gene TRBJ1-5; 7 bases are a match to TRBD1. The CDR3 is CAISDQGDSNQPQHF. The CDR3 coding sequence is TGTGCCATCAGTGACCAGGGGGATAGCAATCAGCCCCAGCATTTT.